Listed below are T cell receptor beta chains from one sample, sequenced in a study of blood T cell repertoires in COVID-19. TCRdb's table, derived via immunoSEQ multiplex PCR, lists solely in-frame clones and lacks some. The data show roughly 110,000 clones, 80% to 90% seen once. Sequences were obtained from peripheral blood. The receptor source for this set is a man aged 40-49 years with active or convalescent COVID-19. CDR3s leave out the opening cysteine and the closing phenylalanine or tryptophan. Fields, in order: J gene, V gene, CDR3 protein.

J gene: TRBJ2-1
V gene: TRBV29-1
CDR3 protein: SVVGRGVEWRADPRHNEQF

J gene: TRBJ1-2
V gene: TRBV11-2
CDR3 protein: ASSSIRDRVDFGYT

J gene: TRBJ1-2
V gene: TRBV29-1
CDR3 protein: SVEDFPGNYGYT

J gene: TRBJ2-1
V gene: TRBV6-2/TRBV6-3
CDR3 protein: ASSSGGSKNNEQF

J gene: TRBJ1-1
V gene: TRBV5-4
CDR3 protein: ASSLAGTFNTEAF

J gene: TRBJ1-2
V gene: TRBV19
CDR3 protein: ASSARGFFTGHYGYT

J gene: TRBJ2-6
V gene: TRBV28
CDR3 protein: ASSFGGRQSSGANVLT

J gene: TRBJ2-2
V gene: TRBV6-5
CDR3 protein: ASSWGQGSGELF

J gene: TRBJ2-5
V gene: TRBV10-3
CDR3 protein: AISERGLVETQY

J gene: TRBJ1-2
V gene: TRBV7-2
CDR3 protein: ASSSPGASGYGYT

J gene: TRBJ1-2
V gene: TRBV5-4
CDR3 protein: ASSFGTENYGYT

J gene: TRBJ2-1
V gene: TRBV7-6
CDR3 protein: ASSLMWGGEQF

J gene: TRBJ1-4
V gene: TRBV19
CDR3 protein: ATNRGRKLF

J gene: TRBJ2-3
V gene: TRBV11-2
CDR3 protein: ASTLSGSSSTDTQY

J gene: TRBJ1-5
V gene: TRBV18
CDR3 protein: ASSPPRTGRDQPQH

J gene: TRBJ2-5
V gene: TRBV28
CDR3 protein: ASSPLSRVASGRRETQY

J gene: TRBJ2-7
V gene: TRBV7-9
CDR3 protein: ASSLSRPGDLYEQY

J gene: TRBJ2-1
V gene: TRBV18
CDR3 protein: ASSLGDYNEQF

J gene: TRBJ2-5
V gene: TRBV6-2/TRBV6-3
CDR3 protein: ASSYDLWTSQVQETQY

J gene: TRBJ1-5
V gene: TRBV15
CDR3 protein: ATSRAQTGKGPQH

J gene: TRBJ2-2
V gene: TRBV28
CDR3 protein: ASTLGQGRTGELF

J gene: TRBJ1-2
V gene: TRBV10-3
CDR3 protein: AISEGSSQGSTRYGYT

J gene: TRBJ2-5
V gene: TRBV24-1
CDR3 protein: ATSDYRVETQY

J gene: TRBJ1-1
V gene: TRBV15
CDR3 protein: ATSSIQGATEAF

J gene: TRBJ2-7
V gene: TRBV6-2/TRBV6-3
CDR3 protein: ASSLDTSGGTYEQY

J gene: TRBJ1-1
V gene: TRBV4-2
CDR3 protein: ASSQEKAGQGRTEAF

J gene: TRBJ1-5
V gene: TRBV10-3
CDR3 protein: AISESKQGDQPQH

J gene: TRBJ1-1
V gene: TRBV7-9
CDR3 protein: ASSPPTVMNTEAF

J gene: TRBJ1-2
V gene: TRBV4-1
CDR3 protein: ASSPTGQGGSYGYT

J gene: TRBJ1-2
V gene: TRBV6-5
CDR3 protein: ASSLPSKSGYT

J gene: TRBJ1-1
V gene: TRBV6-2/TRBV6-3
CDR3 protein: ASSYLPPGGNTEAF

J gene: TRBJ2-1
V gene: TRBV27
CDR3 protein: ASSLSPSGMYNEQF

J gene: TRBJ2-2
V gene: TRBV7-8
CDR3 protein: ASSFEPANTGELF

J gene: TRBJ2-4
V gene: TRBV19
CDR3 protein: ASSIGQGRNIQY